The T cell receptor (beta chain) described here comes from a study of OX40 agonist ivuxolimab in advanced cancers. Study at large: Partial responses were achieved by three patients, one with hepatocellular carcinoma and two with cutaneous melanoma.

General study results and limits: At 0.1 to 3.0 mg/kg, CD4+ and CD8+ blood T cells expanded clonally by week 6. Some nonresponders likewise displayed low normalized T-cell clonal expansion.

The data were produced by immunoSEQ multiplex PCR, yet TCRdb's version contains in-frame clones alone and is incomplete. This sample has about 86,000 clones, with about 90% found just once. Worth noting for this clone: Its antigen is unidentified.

Trimming shortened V by 4 bases and J by 4 bases, and 14 bases separated the two germline ends. Germline CDR1 and CDR2: SQVTM and ANQGSEA. This CDR3 is built from 13 residues. The sample here was CD4+ or CD8+ T cells sorted from blood, taken in a trial of the OX40 agonist ivuxolimab. The sequence was obtained from an adult with an advanced solid tumor such as melanoma, head and neck, liver or kidney cancer. The chain links TRBV29-1 to TRBJ2-7; D not resolved. The CDR3 nucleotides read TGCAGCGTTGTGATAGGGTCCTGGTACGAGCAGTACTTC. Amino acid sequence: CSVVIGSWYEQYF.